The clone carrying this T cell receptor (beta chain) was detected many times. No antigen is known for it. The sample comes from a study of molecular identifiers for immune sequencing clone quantification. Points from the study as a whole: Barcode collisions between identical TCR molecules could shrink estimates of highly expanded clone sizes. Clones above 20 RNA copies contained over 98% of effector molecules and under 1% of naive molecules.

TCRdb itself ran the PCR reads through MiXCR, one entry per CDR3 protein. The sample contains about 640,000 distinct CDR3 sequences, less than 20% of which appear only once. V was shortened by 1 base and J by 3 bases, with 3 bases between the two germline ends. The CDR3 spans 12 residues. From germline, CDR1 is SGHDT and CDR2 YYEEEE. Material: naive CD8+ T cells from blood, with Jurkat cell RNA spiked in. The subset: FACS-sorted CD8+CD4-CCR7+CD45RA+ naive T cells. The TCR was taken from a human donor in good health. Some libraries in this study had Jurkat cell RNA spiked in. This chain connects TRBV5-6 to TRBJ2-3, with unresolved D. CDR3 amino acids: CASSLWTDTQYF. DNA for the CDR3: TGTGCCAGCAGCTTGTGGACAGATACGCAGTATTTT.